This T cell receptor (beta chain) was retrieved from a study of long-term antiretroviral therapy in people with HIV. Whole-study findings and limits: Researchers lacked any data on ART adherence, viral resistance or therapy changes.

immunoSEQ v3.0 was run at survey level. Produced via immunoSEQ multiplex PCR; TCRdb's table is partial and in-frame only. The sample holds more than 25,000 clones, roughly 97% seen once. As regards this clone: Its antigen is currently unknown.

CDR1 is SGDLS and CDR2 is YYNGEE in the germline V gene. The CDR3 totals 12 residues. The ends were cut back, 4 bases at V and 6 bases at J, with 8 bases in the middle. The source material was unsorted PBMCs, sampled 7.6 years after starting antiretroviral therapy. The chain couples TRBV9 to TRBJ2-1; no definite D call. This clonotype originated in a man aged 25 to 40 with HIV. This CDR3 reads CASSQNGNEQFF. CDR3 sequence (DNA): TGTGCCAGCAGCCAAAATGGCAATGAGCAGTTCTTC.